A selection of T cell receptor beta chains follows, all from one sample in a study of blood T cell repertoires in COVID-19. Here immunoSEQ multiplex PCR was the method, and the copy in TCRdb shows in-frame clones only, minus some. The sample shows around 100,000 clones, over 80% of them seen only once. The sequenced sample consisted of peripheral blood. Receptors were obtained from a man aged 50 to 60 with active COVID-19. The CDR3 runs from the conserved cysteine through the conserved F or W. D genes are given only for firm matches. Rows give clone size only sometimes, using once, few, many, or a class for an expanded clone.

D gene: TRBD2
V gene: TRBV7-9
clone size: .
J gene: TRBJ2-3
CDR3 protein: CASSPTSSDTQYF
CDR3 DNA: TGTGCCAGCAGCCCGACTAGCTCCGATACGCAGTATTTT

D gene: TRBD1
V gene: TRBV5-4
clone size: .
J gene: TRBJ2-3
CDR3 protein: CASSPGQVSTDTQYF
CDR3 DNA: TGTGCCAGCAGCCCGGGACAGGTTAGCACAGATACGCAGTATTTT

D gene: TRBD1
V gene: TRBV5-1
clone size: few
J gene: TRBJ2-7
CDR3 protein: CASSSGTGPFYEQYF
CDR3 DNA: TGCGCCAGCAGCTCGGGGACAGGACCCTTCTACGAGCAGTACTTC

D gene: .
V gene: TRBV19
clone size: .
J gene: TRBJ1-3
CDR3 protein: CASSIVGARSGNTIYF
CDR3 DNA: TGTGCCAGTAGTATAGTCGGTGCCCGCTCTGGAAACACCATATATTTT

D gene: .
V gene: TRBV11-2
clone size: .
J gene: TRBJ2-3
CDR3 protein: CATHRGTTGTDTQYF
CDR3 DNA: TGTGCCACTCATCGGGGTACTACAGGCACAGATACGCAGTATTTT

D gene: .
V gene: TRBV6-1
clone size: .
J gene: TRBJ1-4
CDR3 protein: CASSEAFGGANEKLFF
CDR3 DNA: TGTGCCAGCAGTGAAGCGTTCGGGGGGGCTAATGAAAAACTGTTTTTT

D gene: .
V gene: TRBV28
clone size: .
J gene: TRBJ2-2
CDR3 protein: CASSLGKGWTGELFF
CDR3 DNA: TGTGCCAGCAGTTTAGGGAAGGGGTGGACCGGGGAGCTGTTTTTT

D gene: .
V gene: TRBV27
clone size: .
J gene: TRBJ2-1
CDR3 protein: CASTSMLGQTYNEQFF
CDR3 DNA: TGTGCCAGCACCTCAATGTTGGGACAAACCTACAATGAGCAGTTCTTC

D gene: TRBD2
V gene: TRBV24-1
clone size: .
J gene: TRBJ2-5
CDR3 protein: CATASGSRETQYF
CDR3 DNA: TGTGCCACTGCTAGCGGGAGTAGAGAGACCCAGTACTTC

D gene: TRBD2
V gene: TRBV6-4
clone size: .
J gene: TRBJ2-3
CDR3 protein: CASSPGLAVTDTQYF
CDR3 DNA: TGTGCCAGCAGTCCTGGCCTAGCGGTCACAGATACGCAGTATTTT

D gene: .
V gene: TRBV27
clone size: .
J gene: TRBJ2-7
CDR3 protein: CASSLIGQTSYEQYF
CDR3 DNA: TGTGCCAGCAGTTTAATTGGACAGACTTCCTACGAGCAGTACTTC

D gene: TRBD2
V gene: TRBV5-1
clone size: .
J gene: TRBJ2-1
CDR3 protein: CASSLRESGRANSSYNEQFF
CDR3 DNA: TGCGCCAGCAGCCTCAGAGAAAGCGGGAGGGCTAATAGCTCCTACAATGAGCAGTTCTTC

D gene: .
V gene: TRBV6-6
clone size: .
J gene: TRBJ1-2
CDR3 protein: CASSFRGTEGYTF
CDR3 DNA: TGTGCCAGCAGTTTTAGGGGTACGGAGGGCTACACCTTC

D gene: TRBD2
V gene: TRBV19
clone size: .
J gene: TRBJ2-1
CDR3 protein: CASSTAGTRRYNEQFF
CDR3 DNA: TGTGCCAGTAGTACAGCCGGGACTAGACGCTACAATGAGCAGTTCTTC

D gene: .
V gene: TRBV4-1
clone size: once
J gene: TRBJ2-7
CDR3 protein: CASSQHGGRTYEQYF
CDR3 DNA: TGCGCCAGCAGCCAACACGGGGGACGGACCTACGAGCAGTACTTC

D gene: .
V gene: TRBV29-1
clone size: .
J gene: TRBJ2-7
CDR3 protein: CSVEGLGGSYEQYF
CDR3 DNA: TGCAGCGTTGAGGGGTTGGGTGGGAGCTACGAGCAGTACTTC

D gene: .
V gene: TRBV4-1
clone size: few
J gene: TRBJ2-7
CDR3 protein: CASSQGGPLEEQYF
CDR3 DNA: TGCGCCAGCAGCCAAGGAGGGCCTTTGGAAGAGCAGTACTTC

D gene: .
V gene: TRBV6-5
clone size: .
J gene: TRBJ2-3
CDR3 protein: CASSYVRGSTDTQYF
CDR3 DNA: TGTGCCAGCAGTTACGTCCGGGGGAGTACAGATACGCAGTATTTT

D gene: .
V gene: TRBV6-5
clone size: .
J gene: TRBJ1-2
CDR3 protein: CASSTPGRAYDGYTF
CDR3 DNA: TGTGCCAGCAGCACCCCGGGGAGGGCTTACGATGGCTACACCTTC

D gene: .
V gene: TRBV19
clone size: .
J gene: TRBJ2-1
CDR3 protein: CASSMDRGLANEQFF
CDR3 DNA: TGTGCCAGTAGTATGGACAGGGGACTAGCGAATGAGCAGTTCTTC

D gene: .
V gene: TRBV6-5
clone size: .
J gene: TRBJ2-3
CDR3 protein: CASSSNTDTQYF
CDR3 DNA: TGTGCCAGCAGTTCAAATACAGATACGCAGTATTTT

D gene: TRBD2
V gene: TRBV27
clone size: .
J gene: TRBJ2-1
CDR3 protein: CASSFFLAGYNEQFF
CDR3 DNA: TGTGCCAGCAGTTTCTTCCTAGCGGGGTACAATGAGCAGTTCTTC

D gene: .
V gene: TRBV28
clone size: .
J gene: TRBJ2-7
CDR3 protein: CASRHDRLTYEQYF
CDR3 DNA: TGTGCCAGCAGACATGACAGGCTTACCTACGAGCAGTACTTC

D gene: .
V gene: TRBV10-3
clone size: .
J gene: TRBJ1-1
CDR3 protein: CAISEERTLQAFF
CDR3 DNA: TGTGCCATCAGTGAAGAAAGAACTCTGCAAGCTTTCTTT

D gene: .
V gene: TRBV11-2
clone size: .
J gene: TRBJ2-5
CDR3 protein: CASSLGTTLKTQYF
CDR3 DNA: TGTGCCAGCAGCTTAGGGACAACGTTAAAGACCCAGTACTTC

D gene: .
V gene: TRBV28
clone size: .
J gene: TRBJ2-1
CDR3 protein: CASKSGGTPSYNEQFF
CDR3 DNA: TGTGCCAGCAAGTCCGGCGGGACTCCCTCCTACAATGAGCAGTTCTTC

D gene: TRBD2
V gene: TRBV6-4
clone size: .
J gene: TRBJ2-3
CDR3 protein: CASSAGGSGDTQYF
CDR3 DNA: TGTGCCAGCAGTGCGGGCGGGAGTGGAGATACGCAGTATTTT

D gene: .
V gene: TRBV18
clone size: .
J gene: TRBJ1-4
CDR3 protein: CASSRSSENEKLFF
CDR3 DNA: TGTGCCAGCTCTCGTTCTAGCGAGAATGAAAAACTGTTTTTT

D gene: .
V gene: TRBV13
clone size: .
J gene: TRBJ2-7
CDR3 protein: CASSLEGSGQYF
CDR3 DNA: TGTGCCAGCAGCTTAGAAGGTAGCGGGCAGTACTTC

D gene: TRBD1
V gene: TRBV19
clone size: .
J gene: TRBJ2-7
CDR3 protein: CASSTRTGQGAWEQYF
CDR3 DNA: TGTGCCAGTAGTACGCGAACGGGACAGGGGGCGTGGGAGCAGTACTTC

D gene: .
V gene: TRBV28
clone size: .
J gene: TRBJ1-4
CDR3 protein: CASSLSTGLNEKLFF
CDR3 DNA: TGTGCCAGCAGTTTATCTACAGGGTTAAATGAAAAACTGTTTTTT

D gene: TRBD1
V gene: TRBV6-5
clone size: .
J gene: TRBJ2-7
CDR3 protein: CASRRGRGSLYEQYF
CDR3 DNA: TGTGCCAGCCGCCGTGGCAGGGGGTCTTTATACGAGCAGTACTTC

D gene: TRBD1
V gene: TRBV18
clone size: .
J gene: TRBJ1-1
CDR3 protein: CASSPYLGQRDFEAFF
CDR3 DNA: TGTGCCAGCTCACCCTACTTGGGACAGCGAGACTTTGAAGCTTTCTTT

D gene: TRBD2
V gene: TRBV19
clone size: .
J gene: TRBJ2-2
CDR3 protein: CASSPDPGTSRELFF
CDR3 DNA: TGTGCCAGTAGTCCCGACCCTGGGACTAGCAGGGAGCTGTTTTTT

D gene: TRBD2
V gene: TRBV28
clone size: once
J gene: TRBJ2-7
CDR3 protein: CASSLAGGPRSSYEQYF
CDR3 DNA: TGTGCCAGCAGTTTAGCGGGAGGGCCGCGCAGCTCCTACGAGCAGTACTTC

D gene: TRBD2
V gene: TRBV18
clone size: .
J gene: TRBJ2-5
CDR3 protein: CASSHDDGRATETQYF
CDR3 DNA: TGTGCCAGCTCACATGACGACGGGAGGGCCACGGAGACCCAGTACTTC

D gene: .
V gene: TRBV19
clone size: .
J gene: TRBJ2-2
CDR3 protein: CASSNGRDHTGELFF
CDR3 DNA: TGTGCCAGTAGCAATGGGCGGGACCACACCGGGGAGCTGTTTTTT

D gene: .
V gene: TRBV3-1/TRBV3-2
clone size: .
J gene: TRBJ1-2
CDR3 protein: CASSQEGTRGYTF
CDR3 DNA: TGTGCCAGCAGCCAAGAAGGGACAAGGGGCTACACCTTC

D gene: .
V gene: TRBV10-1
clone size: .
J gene: TRBJ2-3
CDR3 protein: CASSGGATDTQYF
CDR3 DNA: TGCGCCAGCAGTGGTGGAGCCACAGATACGCAGTATTTT

D gene: .
V gene: TRBV28
clone size: .
J gene: TRBJ1-6
CDR3 protein: CASRGGASNNSPLHF
CDR3 DNA: TGTGCCAGCAGGGGGGGTGCCAGCAATAATTCACCCCTCCACTTT

D gene: TRBD2
V gene: TRBV6-1
clone size: once
J gene: TRBJ2-1
CDR3 protein: CASSEDATSGRKGFF
CDR3 DNA: TGTGCCAGCAGTGAAGATGCCACTAGCGGGAGGAAAGGGTTCTTC